Below are 17 T cell receptor beta chains sequenced from a single sample in a study of T-cell reconstitution after alpha-beta-depleted transplantation in children. The authors prepared the TCRbeta library with unique molecular identifiers. MiXCR, run by TCRdb on the PCR reads, gives a single entry per CDR3 protein. This table holds about 280,000 distinct CDR3 sequences, 11% found once. The input for sequencing was peripheral blood, taken 180 days after TCRalphabeta/CD19-depleted stem cell transplant. The receptors were sampled from a male patient aged 2-15 years who had a stem cell transplant for chronic granulomatous disease, so the T cells may come from the graft donor.

In its sample, this clonotype was seen many times. The V gene is TRBV5-1, the J gene TRBJ2-5; D assignment may be TRBD1 or TRBD2 (5 bases each). V lost 0 bases and J 4 bases, leaving 10 bases between the germline ends. The CDR3 contains 14 residues. CDR1 SGHRS and CDR2 YFSETQ come from the germline V gene. This CDR3 reads CASSLVRGAETQYF. CDR3 bases: TGCGCCAGCAGCTTGGTAAGAGGGGCAGAGACCCAGTACTTC.

The table lists this clonotype with many counts. V and J are TRBV7-9 and TRBJ2-1; 10 bases are a match to TRBD2. Germline V gene lookup returns CDR1 SEHNR and CDR2 FQNEAQ (reference sequence). The CDR3 extends over 14 amino acids. J gave up 6 bases and V 2 bases, and 1 base lay outside the gene matches. As DNA, the CDR3 is TGTGCCAGCAGCTTAAAGCGGGAGGGCAATGAGCAGTTCTTC. It encodes CASSLKREGNEQFF.

The gene calls are TRBV4-1 and TRBJ1-3, with D uncertain. CDR3 length: 15 residues. The germline gives CDR1 MGHRA, CDR2 YSYEKL. V gave up 1 base and J gave up 2 bases, with 9 bases separating them. CDR3 protein: CASSQGVSPGNTIYF. The CDR3, as DNA: TGCGCCAGCAGCCAAGGTGTGTCGCCTGGAAACACCATATATTTT.

This clonotype was seen ten or more times. The chain's CDR3 is CAWIKWGDTGELFF. The DNA for the CDR3 is TGTGCCTGGATTAAGTGGGGAGACACCGGGGAGCTGTTTTTT. The chain links TRBV30 to TRBJ2-2; TRBD2 might be the D (5 bases). This CDR3 has 14 amino acids. Trimming cost V 4 bases and J 3 bases, with 12 bases left between them. Germline-derived CDR1 and CDR2 are GTSNPN and SVGIG (reference sequence).

Concerning this clonotype: A much larger clone differs from this one at a single base, so this may be a read error. The J gene is TRBJ2-7, the V gene TRBV6-2 or TRBV6-3, with 9 bases aligning to TRBD2. The CDR3 totals 17 residues. From germline, CDR1 is MNHEY and CDR2 SVGEGT. This CDR3 reads CARSYSRRAGGPHEQYF. The CDR3 region has the DNA TGTGCCCGCAGTTACTCGAGAAGGGCGGGAGGGCCCCACGAGCAGTACTTC.

This clonotype was counted at least ten times. The genes are TRBV10-3 and TRBJ2-6; D remains ambiguous. The CDR3 is 13 amino acids. V was pared by 8 bases and J by 5 bases, with 10 bases between. CDR1 and CDR2 (germline): ENHRY, SYGVKD. Here the CDR3 reads CAIRQPWANVLTF. DNA for the CDR3: TGTGCCATCCGTCAACCCTGGGCCAACGTCCTGACTTTC.

This clonotype showed up many times. The chain couples TRBV29-1 to TRBJ2-5, with a weak D call TRBD1 (5 bases). The CDR3 covers 12 residues. Germline assignment: CDR1 SQVTM and CDR2 ANQGSEA. V dropped 7 bases and J dropped 0 bases, with 9 bases sitting between them. The CDR3 spells CSDDSDQETQYF. The DNA for the CDR3 is TGCAGCGACGACAGTGACCAAGAGACCCAGTACTTC.

At least ten counts were recorded for this clonotype. The chain uses TRBV20-1 and TRBJ2-3, with unresolved D. Germline CDR1 DFQATT, CDR2 SNEGSKA (reference sequence). V lost 7 bases and J lost 1, with 12 bases in between. The CDR3 is 13 residues long. The CDR3 DNA follows: TGCAGTGTAGGCAGGCTACGCACAGATACGCAGTATTTT. Protein product: CSVGRLRTDTQYF.

This clonotype was counted ten times or more. The gene calls are TRBV15 and TRBJ2-3, with D maybe TRBD2 (7 bases). Trimming took off 1 base at V and 0 bases at J, with 17 bases between the two ends. This CDR3 contains 18 residues. Germline CDR1 and CDR2: LNHNV and YYDKDF (reference sequence). The CDR3 DNA reads TGTGCCACCAGCAGAGTCCACGGAGGGGGGGCCAGCACAGATACGCAGTATTTT. As protein: CATSRVHGGGASTDTQYF.

This clonotype was detected many times. The CDR3 sequence: CASSQERQVSYEQYF. DNA for the CDR3: TGTGCCAGCAGCCAAGAGAGACAGGTCTCCTACGAGCAGTACTTC. The chain has TRBV3-1 and TRBJ2-7, with a weak D call TRBD1 (6 bases). V was pared by 0 bases and J by 0 bases, with 9 bases between. Germline V gene data show CDR1 as LGHDT and CDR2 as YNNKEL (reference sequence). The CDR3 consists of 15 residues.

This clonotype has at least ten counts. The chain uses TRBV7-2 and TRBJ2-3; perhaps TRBD2 as D (5 bases). The CDR3 is 14 residues long. CDR1 and CDR2 (germline): SGHTA, FQGNSA. V was trimmed by 3 bases and J by 3 bases, leaving 10 bases between them. CDR3 nucleotides: TGTGCCAGCAGCTTCGGGTCGGGGACAGATACGCAGTATTTT. This codes for CASSFGSGTDTQYF.

This clonotype was observed many times. The V call is TRBV4-3, the J call TRBJ2-7; 11 positions agree with TRBD1. V was clipped by 4 bases and J by 0 bases; unmatched bases: 8. The V gene's germline CDR1 is LGHNA and CDR2 YSLEER. This CDR3 contains 17 residues. In DNA form, the CDR3 reads TGCGCCAGCAGCCTGGGGACAGGGGGTTCGAGCTCCTACGAGCAGTACTTC. Protein product: CASSLGTGGSSSYEQYF.

This clonotype was seen repeatedly, ten times or more. The chain carries TRBV20-1 and TRBJ2-1; possibly TRBD2 for D (5 bases). This CDR3 is built from 18 residues. The V end lost 2 bases, the J end lost 3 bases, and 23 bases lay between the germline ends. In germline, CDR1 is DFQATT, CDR2 SNEGSKA (reference sequence). As DNA, the CDR3 is TGCAGTGCTAGAACCCCCCTCCCCCGGGGAAAGAACTACAATGAGCAGTTCTTC. This sequence encodes CSARTPLPRGKNYNEQFF.

This clonotype appeared many times. The chain employs TRBV18 and TRBJ1-2; D uncertain. Trimming shortened V by 3 bases and J by 1 base, and 18 bases separated the two germline ends. CDR3 size: 17 residues. Per germline, CDR1 KGHSH and CDR2 LQKENI. Here the CDR3 reads CASSPSVPGSSNYGYTF. The CDR3 nucleotides read TGTGCCAGCTCACCCTCCGTCCCCGGATCAAGTAACTATGGCTACACCTTC.

This chain joins TRBV5-6 and TRBJ2-7; 16 bases agree with TRBD2. Germline CDR1 is SGHDT and CDR2 is YYEEEE. This CDR3 spans 17 amino acids. Unmatched junction bases numbered 11, after V lost 4 bases and J lost 7 bases. CDR3 residues: CASSPGLAGGSDAEQYF. The CDR3 coding sequence is TGTGCCAGCAGCCCGGGACTAGCGGGAGGGTCGGATGCAGAGCAGTACTTC.

CDR3 amino acids: CASSLGQPPDTQYF. CDR3 sequence (DNA): TGTGCCAGCAGCTTGGGGCAGCCTCCAGATACGCAGTATTTT. The chain employs TRBV5-4 and TRBJ2-3; no clear D gene. Germline assignment: CDR1 SGHNT and CDR2 YYREEE (reference sequence). V dropped 0 bases and J dropped 4 bases, with 9 bases sitting between them. The CDR3 is made up of 14 amino acids.

At least ten counts were recorded for this clonotype. V and J are TRBV5-1 and TRBJ2-1; unclear D gene. The CDR3 contains 14 residues. Trimming pared 1 base from V and 5 bases from J, leaving 10 bases between. Germline loops: CDR1 SGHRS, CDR2 YFSETQ. CDR3 sequence (DNA): TGCGCCAGCAGCTTGTTGGACGCGAACAATGAGCAGTTCTTC. This sequence encodes CASSLLDANNEQFF.